These 22 T cell receptor beta chains originate from one sample sequenced in a study of Graves' ophthalmopathy and Graves' hyperthyroidism. For repertoire sequencing, the TCR beta CDR3 regions were amplified from RNA transcripts. Second-round multiplex PCR came after a first-round RT-PCR that employed HTBI primers. TCRdb re-derived calls from the multiplex PCR reads in MiXCR, one entry per CDR3 protein. The sample includes around 340,000 distinct CDR3 sequences, about a sixth of them seen just once. Sequencing was done on a sample of peripheral blood. The receptors here all came from an adult man with Graves' ophthalmopathy.

This clonotype was seen ten or more times. V and J are TRBV4-1 and TRBJ1-2, with D possibly matching TRBD1 (5 bases). Deletions cut 1 base from V and 6 bases from J, with 12 bases between. The CDR3 runs 14 residues. Germline CDR1 MGHRA, CDR2 YSYEKL. CDR3: CASSQGGPADGYTF. For the CDR3, the DNA is TGCGCCAGCAGCCAAGGGGGACCGGCGGATGGCTACACCTTC.

The V call is TRBV29-1, the J call TRBJ1-2; 9 bases are a match to TRBD1. Trimming removed 7 bases from V and 8 bases from J; junction bases left unmatched: 17. Germline V gives CDR1 SQVTM, CDR2 ANQGSEA. The CDR3 loop spans 15 amino acids. The CDR3 loop is CSGGLGQGMTGGYTF. The CDR3 DNA is TGCAGCGGCGGCCTCGGACAGGGGATGACGGGAGGCTACACCTTC. Full variable domain (missing parts from reference TRBV29-1 and TRBJ1-2): SAVISQKPSRDICQRGTSLTIQCQVDSQVTMMFWYRQQPGQSLTLIATANQGSEATYESGFVIDKFPISRPNLTFSTLTVSNMSPEDSSIYLCSGGLGQGMTGGYTFGSGTRLTVV.

This clonotype was seen many times. The gene calls are TRBV7-9 and TRBJ2-2; TRBD2 might be the D (5 bases). The V gene lost 5 bases and the J gene lost 7 bases, with 14 bases spanning the gap. The CDR3 sequence is 14 residues long. CDR1 and CDR2 from the germline V gene are SEHNR and FQNEAQ (reference sequence). This CDR3 is CASSLRGEGGELFF. DNA of the CDR3: TGTGCCAGCAGCCTACGGGGTGAAGGCGGGGAGCTGTTTTTT.

This clonotype was found many times. The V gene is TRBV18, the J gene TRBJ2-4, with 11 bases fitting TRBD1. V dropped 2 bases and J dropped 6; count of bases not matched to a gene: 6. The CDR3 covers 16 residues. Germline V gene sequence: CDR1 KGHSH, CDR2 LQKENI. The CDR3 sequence: CASSPARGTGGNIQYF. The CDR3 DNA follows: TGTGCCAGCTCACCAGCCAGGGGGACAGGGGGAAACATTCAGTACTTC.

V gene TRBV6-1 combines with J gene TRBJ1-1; TRBD1 agrees at 8 bases. Per the germline V gene, CDR1 is MNHNS and CDR2 is SASEGT. This CDR3 is built from 13 residues. The ends lost 6 bases at V and 6 bases at J; junction bases unmatched: 6. CDR3 nucleotide sequence: TGTGCCAGCAGCAAAACAGGGGGTGCTGAAGCTTTCTTT. Translation gives CASSKTGGAEAFF.

Many counts were recorded for this clonotype. The chain couples TRBV29-1 to TRBJ2-7; 8 positions match TRBD2. Germline loops: CDR1 SQVTM, CDR2 ANQGSEA. V lost 7 bases and J lost 2; bases outside the gene matches: 13. The CDR3 contains 15 residues. CDR3 nucleotides: TGCAGCGCATACACTGGACTAGCAGTCCCCTACGAGCAGTACTTC. This codes for CSAYTGLAVPYEQYF.

This rearrangement joins TRBV6-1 to TRBJ2-7; tentative D call: TRBD1 (5 bases). This CDR3 contains 13 residues. V shed 2 bases and J shed 2 bases, with 7 bases lying between them. Germline CDR1 and CDR2: MNHNS and SASEGT. CDR3 sequence (DNA): TGTGCCAGCAGTGAACGACAGCCCTACGAGCAGTACTTC. This translates into CASSERQPYEQYF.

The rearrangement uses TRBV6-5 and TRBJ1-1; 8 bases are shared with TRBD1. The ends lost 0 bases at V and 4 bases at J; junction bases unmatched: 10. The CDR3 totals 17 residues. From germline, CDR1 is MNHEY and CDR2 SVGAGI. In nucleotides, the CDR3 is TGTGCCAGCAGTTACTCGATGACAGGGGTCTCCTCCACTGAAGCTTTCTTT. Translation gives CASSYSMTGVSSTEAFF.

This clonotype came up once. This could be a read error, since a much larger clone is one nucleotide away. The missing conserved phenylalanine or tryptophan at the end of this CDR3 makes a read error likely. The chain couples TRBV7-2 to TRBJ2-7; TRBD1 or TRBD2 may be the D gene (5 bases each). V was shortened by 2 bases and J by 2 bases, with 13 bases between the two germline ends. CDR1 and CDR2 from the germline V gene are SGHTA and FQGNSA. The CDR3 consists of 15 residues. CDR3 loop: CASSLRQGPAYEQYL. The CDR3 DNA follows: TGTGCCAGCAGCTTACGGCAGGGACCAGCCTACGAGCAGTACCTC.

Sample share makes this clonotype medium-sized (0.01 to 0.1%). The chain recombines TRBV28 with TRBJ1-1; 8 nucleotides align to TRBD1. This CDR3 has 16 amino acids. Per germline, CDR1 MDHEN and CDR2 SYDVKM. V lost 5 bases, J lost 1 base, and 9 bases stayed unmatched. CDR3 sequence (DNA): TGTGCCAGCAGTCCCGCGACGGACAGGGAGAACACTGAAGCTTTCTTT. It encodes CASSPATDRENTEAFF.

This clonotype was recorded at least ten times. The gene calls are TRBV6-1 and TRBJ1-3; D not certain. From germline, CDR1 is MNHNS and CDR2 SASEGT. The CDR3 consists of 16 residues. V lost 2 bases, J lost 0 bases, and 11 bases lay in between. CDR3: CASSENSGYSGNTIYF. CDR3 bases: TGTGCCAGCAGTGAAAACTCGGGTTACTCTGGAAACACCATATATTTT.

This clonotype was picked up many times. V is TRBV29-1 and J is TRBJ1-1; possibly TRBD1 for D (5 bases). The CDR3 covers 14 residues. CDR1 is SQVTM and CDR2 is ANQGSEA in the germline V gene. Trimming shortened V by 6 bases and J by 3 bases, and 17 bases separated the two germline ends. CDR3: CSVALLKGDTEAFF. The CDR3 DNA follows: TGCAGCGTGGCCTTACTCAAAGGGGACACTGAAGCTTTCTTT.

A note on this clonotype: Given a much more abundant clone one base away, this may be a read error. This chain joins TRBV11-2 and TRBJ2-2; 9 nucleotides agree with TRBD2. The germline V gene encodes CDR1 SGHAT and CDR2 FQNNGV. The CDR3 length is 17 residues. CDR3: CVSSLDPAGGITGELFF. The CDR3, as DNA: TGTGTCAGCAGCTTAGATCCCGCGGGGGGGATTACCGGGGAGCTGTTTTTT.

CDR3 DNA: TGTGCCAGCAGAACCAAAACCAAGGGACAGTTTTATGGCTACACCTTC. Translation gives CASRTKTKGQFYGYTF. The chain uses TRBV6-1 and TRBJ1-2; 7 bases are a match to TRBD1. In germline, CDR1 is MNHNS, CDR2 SASEGT. V gave up 6 bases and J gave up 5 bases; unmatched junction bases: 15. There are 16 residues in the CDR3.

The gene calls are TRBV19 and TRBJ2-7; D is undetermined. The ends were cut back, 4 bases at V and 2 bases at J, with 9 bases in the middle. Germline V gene lookup returns CDR1 LNHDA and CDR2 SQIVND (reference sequence). The CDR3 is made up of 13 amino acids. The CDR3 DNA follows: TGTGCCAGTAGTAACAGAGAGGCCTACGAGCAGTACTTC. Encoded protein: CASSNREAYEQYF. Supplemented by reference TRBV19 and TRBJ2-7, the full variable domain reads DGGITQSPKYLFRKEGQNVTLSCEQNLNHDAMYWYRQDPGQGLRLIYYSQIVNDFQKGDIAEGYSVSREKKESFPLTVTSAQKNPTAFYLCASSNREAYEQYFGPGTRLTVT.

This clonotype has at least ten counts. This sequence joins TRBV11-2 and TRBJ2-7; 8 nucleotides align to TRBD2. CDR3 length equals 13 residues. V gave up 6 bases and J gave up 6 bases; unmatched junction bases: 7. Germline CDR1 is SGHAT and CDR2 is FQNNGV. CDR3 region: CASSPVRGGEQYF. The CDR3 DNA reads TGTGCCAGCAGTCCCGTCCGGGGGGGCGAGCAGTACTTC.

In its sample, this clonotype was seen many times. This chain joins TRBV28 and TRBJ2-4, with D uncertain. Per the germline V gene, CDR1 is MDHEN and CDR2 is SYDVKM. Trimming left V 3 bases short and J 0 bases short, with 21 bases between. This CDR3 has 19 residues. The chain's CDR3 is CASSFPHGPLGEAKNIQYF. CDR3 coding DNA: TGTGCCAGCAGTTTTCCCCATGGACCCCTCGGAGAAGCCAAAAACATTCAGTACTTC.

This clonotype showed up many times. The V gene is TRBV11-1, the J gene TRBJ1-3; no definite D call. CDR3 size: 17 residues. From germline, CDR1 is SGHAT and CDR2 FQDESV (reference sequence). V shed 5 bases and J shed 2 bases, with 19 bases lying between them. CDR3: CASSLSGGGSTGNTIYF. The CDR3 DNA sequence: TGTGCCAGCAGCCTCTCGGGTGGAGGGTCTACTGGAAACACCATATATTTT.

This clonotype was observed many times. The chain joins TRBV7-6 to TRBJ1-1; no reliable D call. V was pared by 0 bases and J by 1 base, with 12 bases between. The length of the CDR3 is 16 residues. CDR1 is SGHVS, CDR2 FNYEAQ, per germline. This CDR3 is CASSLAALRGNTEAFF. For the CDR3, the DNA is TGTGCCAGCAGCTTAGCCGCACTACGGGGGAACACTGAAGCTTTCTTT.

This clonotype was picked up many times. The chain joins TRBV5-1 to TRBJ2-5; 8 bases are a match to TRBD2. V dropped 3 bases and J dropped 3; count of bases not matched to a gene: 7. Germline CDR1 reads SGHRS; CDR2 reads YFSETQ. CDR3 length: 15 residues. CDR3 sequence reads: CASSWRPGLEETQYF. The CDR3 DNA reads TGCGCCAGCAGCTGGCGTCCGGGACTAGAAGAGACCCAGTACTTC.

This chain connects TRBV6-1 to TRBJ2-5; D remains ambiguous. This CDR3 has 14 residues. Germline V lookup: CDR1 MNHNS, CDR2 SASEGT. V gave up 10 bases and J gave up 2 bases, with 17 bases separating them. The CDR3 reads CAITDSALQETQYF. The CDR3 DNA is TGTGCCATAACCGACTCGGCACTACAAGAGACCCAGTACTTC.

This clonotype has at least ten counts. The chain combines TRBV19 with TRBJ2-2; D may be TRBD2 (7 bases). In germline, CDR1 is LNHDA, CDR2 SQIVND (reference sequence). The CDR3 totals 19 residues. V lost 6 bases, J lost 1 base, and 24 bases lay in between. CDR3 nucleotide sequence: TGTGCCAGTAGCCCTTCGTCTTGGGGGGGGCCGAGGAACACCGGGGAGCTGTTTTTT. Translating it yields CASSPSSWGGPRNTGELFF.